The rows below give T cell receptor beta chains drawn from one sample of a study of blood T cells in healthy people across ages. Via MiXCR, TCRdb re-called the 5' RACE reads, giving one row per CDR3 protein. The data show 800,000 to 950,000 distinct CDR3 sequences, about 28% seen once. These same records also appear under a second study, on T cells of mothers and their children.

Specimen: blood. Source of these receptors: a woman aged 40 to 50 in good health. The CDR3 runs from the conserved cysteine through the conserved F or W. D genes are given only for firm matches. Clone size is not always given. Where it is, it says once, few, many or a class for expanded clones.

D	V	size	J	CDR3	DNA
TRBD1	TRBV7-2	-	TRBJ2-2	CASSTAGTGSGELFF	TGTGCCAGCAGCACCGCCGGGACAGGGTCTGGGGAGCTGTTTTTT
TRBD1	TRBV7-8	few	TRBJ2-5	CASSFNKDRGLGVRETQYF	TGTGCCAGCAGCTTTAATAAGGACAGGGGGCTAGGGGTTAGAGAGACCCAGTACTTC
-	TRBV4-1	-	TRBJ1-5	CASSQEQFSNQPQHF	TGCGCCAGCAGCCAAGAACAGTTTAGCAATCAGCCCCAGCATTTT
-	TRBV6-6	many	TRBJ2-1	CASSYSGGVSNEQFF	TGTGCCAGCAGTTACTCTGGCGGGGTCTCCAATGAGCAGTTCTTC
-	TRBV20-1	-	TRBJ2-6	CSARVYSGANVLTF	TGCAGTGCTAGGGTTTACTCTGGGGCCAACGTCCTGACTTTC
TRBD2	TRBV6-2/TRBV6-3	-	TRBJ2-3	CASSSSGGYISTDTQYF	TGTGCCAGCAGTAGTAGCGGGGGTTACATCAGCACAGATACGCAGTATTTT
-	TRBV28	few	TRBJ1-1	CASSDPEKNTEAFF	TGTGCCAGCAGTGACCCAGAGAAGAACACTGAAGCTTTCTTT
-	TRBV12-3/TRBV12-4	-	TRBJ1-2	CASSLQGRSGYTF	TGTGCCAGCAGTCTACAGGGTAGGTCTGGCTACACCTTC
TRBD1	TRBV15	-	TRBJ2-6	CATSLGTAGANVLTF	TGTGCCACCAGCCTTGGGACAGCTGGGGCCAACGTCCTGACTTTC
-	TRBV2	few	TRBJ2-4	CASLGQTRHIQYF	TGTGCCAGCTTGGGACAAACAAGGCACATTCAGTACTTC
-	TRBV28	few	TRBJ1-2	CASSLPGQFYGYTF	TGTGCCAGCAGTTTGCCGGGGCAGTTCTATGGCTACACCTTC
-	TRBV9	many	TRBJ1-1	CASSVGSGVEAFF	TGTGCCAGCAGCGTAGGTTCGGGCGTTGAAGCTTTCTTT
-	TRBV28	many	TRBJ1-2	CASGTGALGYGYTF	TGTGCCAGCGGGACGGGGGCGCTTGGCTATGGCTACACCTTC
-	TRBV6-1	-	TRBJ2-2	CASSPKWRQTNTGELFF	TGTGCCAGCAGTCCGAAGTGGAGACAGACGAACACCGGGGAGCTGTTTTTT
-	TRBV29-1	-	TRBJ1-1	CSVEESGSYTEAFF	TGCAGCGTTGAAGAGTCGGGCAGCTACACTGAAGCTTTCTTT
-	TRBV5-1	-	TRBJ2-7	CASSPDALKPYEQYF	TGCGCCAGCAGCCCCGACGCCCTCAAACCCTACGAGCAGTACTTC
-	TRBV4-3	few	TRBJ2-7	CASSQERDMQRQYF	TGCGCCAGCAGCCAAGAGCGGGACATGCAAAGGCAGTACTTC
TRBD1	TRBV4-1	-	TRBJ1-6	CASSQVQGGNNSPLHF	TGCGCCAGCAGCCAAGTCCAAGGGGGCAATAATTCACCCCTCCACTTT
TRBD2	TRBV4-2	few	TRBJ2-1	CASSQDRTSGGAWAEQFF	TGTGCCAGCAGCCAAGATAGGACTAGCGGGGGGGCCTGGGCTGAGCAGTTCTTC
-	TRBV20-1	-	TRBJ1-4	CSASVQYFNEKLFF	TGCAGTGCTAGTGTGCAGTATTTTAATGAAAAACTGTTTTTT
TRBD1	TRBV28	-	TRBJ2-7	CASSSTGGIGYEQYF	TGTGCCAGCAGTTCTACAGGGGGCATTGGGTACGAGCAGTACTTC
TRBD1	TRBV28	many	TRBJ2-4	CASSSRQGIKNIQYF	TGTGCCAGCAGTTCCCGACAGGGGATAAAAAACATTCAGTACTTC
TRBD1	TRBV20-1	once	TRBJ1-5	CSTRVPRTGISQPQHF	TGCAGTACTAGAGTACCCCGGACAGGGATCTCTCAGCCCCAGCATTTT
TRBD1	TRBV7-2	-	TRBJ1-1	CASSRQGGGNTEAFF	TGTGCCAGCAGCAGACAGGGAGGGGGGAACACTGAAGCTTTCTTT
-	TRBV20-1	-	TRBJ2-5	CSALDGTFSYKQYF	TGCAGTGCCCTGGACGGGACTTTCTCCTACAAGCAGTACTTC
TRBD1	TRBV12-3/TRBV12-4	many	TRBJ1-2	CASSRTGGWGYTF	TGTGCCAGCAGCCGGACAGGGGGTTGGGGCTACACCTTC
TRBD1	TRBV7-3	-	TRBJ1-6	CASRLTGQANSPLHF	TGTGCCAGCAGGCTGACGGGACAGGCTAATTCACCCCTCCACTTT
-	TRBV3-1	many	TRBJ2-7	CASSQAWGRGAEQYF	TGTGCCAGCAGCCAGGCGTGGGGTAGAGGAGCCGAGCAGTACTTC
-	TRBV10-3	few	TRBJ1-5	CAISEDEGSRPQHF	TGTGCCATCAGTGAAGATGAGGGGAGTCGGCCCCAGCATTTT
-	TRBV7-9	many	TRBJ2-7	CASSPGTSYEQYF	TGCGCCAGCAGCCCGGGGACATCCTACGAGCAGTACTTC
-	TRBV7-9	-	TRBJ1-4	CASRPAGPINEKLFF	TGTGCCAGCAGGCCCGCGGGACCGATTAATGAAAAACTGTTTTTT
-	TRBV6-1	-	TRBJ1-2	CASSETRNYGYTF	TGTGCCAGCAGTGAGACGCGAAACTATGGCTACACCTTC
-	TRBV20-1	few	TRBJ2-7	CSATAGTPKIQYF	TGCAGTGCTACCGCCGGGACCCCGAAGATCCAGTACTTC
-	TRBV4-3	many	TRBJ1-2	CASSHHSSNYGYTF	TGCGCCAGCAGCCACCACAGCAGTAACTATGGCTACACCTTC
-	TRBV6-1	-	TRBJ1-1	CASSNPGEGTEAFF	TGCGCCAGCAGTAACCCCGGGGAGGGGACTGAAGCTTTCTTT
TRBD1	TRBV7-2	few	TRBJ2-5	CASSIGTEETQYF	TGTGCCAGCAGCATTGGGACAGAAGAGACCCAGTACTTC
-	TRBV6-5	-	TRBJ1-1	CASSYEMIMNTEAFF	TGTGCCAGCAGTTACGAGATGATCATGAACACTGAAGCTTTCTTT
-	TRBV7-2	-	TRBJ1-4	CASSLEGATNEKLFF	TGTGCCAGCAGCTTAGAGGGTGCAACTAATGAAAAACTGTTTTTT
TRBD2	TRBV5-1	-	TRBJ2-7	CASSWGGLIDEQYF	TGCGCCAGCAGCTGGGGAGGGCTTATCGACGAGCAGTACTTC
TRBD1	TRBV10-3	many	TRBJ1-1	CAINGQGDTEAFF	TGTGCCATCAACGGACAGGGGGACACTGAAGCTTTCTTT
TRBD1	TRBV7-2	-	TRBJ2-7	CASSRQGVNEQYF	TGTGCCAGCAGCAGACAGGGAGTGAATGAGCAGTACTTC
-	TRBV7-9	few	TRBJ1-4	CASRTGTREKLFF	TGTGCCAGCCGCACCGGGACACGAGAAAAACTGTTTTTT
-	TRBV2	many	TRBJ2-5	CASSNHGTAQETQYF	TGTGCCAGCAGTAACCACGGGACGGCACAAGAGACCCAGTACTTC
-	TRBV2	few	TRBJ1-2	CASSVQQGRGYGYTF	TGTGCCAGCAGCGTTCAACAGGGCCGGGGCTATGGCTACACCTTC
TRBD1	TRBV3-1	many	TRBJ2-1	CASSPLGQVNNEQFF	TGTGCCAGCAGCCCGCTGGGACAGGTAAACAATGAGCAGTTCTTC
TRBD2	TRBV30	-	TRBJ2-3	CAWGLAGSDTQYF	TGTGCCTGGGGACTAGCGGGTTCAGATACGCAGTATTTT
-	TRBV7-2	many	TRBJ1-2	CASSLGTAANYGYTF	TGTGCCAGCAGCTTAGGGACAGCGGCTAACTATGGCTACACCTTC
-	TRBV27	-	TRBJ2-5	CASRLTGLETQYF	TGTGCCAGCAGGCTGACAGGTCTCGAGACCCAGTACTTC
-	TRBV9	-	TRBJ2-2	CASSVALAGGELFF	TGTGCCAGCAGCGTAGCACTAGCTGGCGGGGAGCTGTTTTTT
TRBD2	TRBV12-3/TRBV12-4	many	TRBJ2-7	CASSSVGGGEQYF	TGTGCCAGCAGTTCAGTGGGGGGGGGCGAGCAGTACTTC
-	TRBV28	-	TRBJ2-7	CAIAPPAGLSYEQYF	TGTGCCATCGCCCCGCCGGCAGGATTATCCTACGAGCAGTACTTC
TRBD2	TRBV7-9	few	TRBJ2-1	CASSLEAGGLSEQFF	TGTGCCAGCAGCTTAGAGGCGGGGGGGCTTAGTGAGCAGTTCTTC
-	TRBV12-3/TRBV12-4	-	TRBJ1-6	CASSLSWGSPLHF	TGTGCCAGCAGTTTAAGCTGGGGTTCACCCCTCCACTTT
-	TRBV12-3/TRBV12-4	few	TRBJ1-1	CASSLALIGRIEAFF	TGTGCCAGCAGTTTAGCGCTAATAGGACGAATTGAAGCTTTCTTT
TRBD2	TRBV19	few	TRBJ2-7	CASSTFGTSGGASYEQYF	TGTGCCAGTAGTACCTTCGGGACTAGCGGGGGGGCCTCCTACGAGCAGTACTTC
-	TRBV28	many	TRBJ2-5	CASTLVPRGTAVYRQETQYF	TGTGCCAGCACCTTAGTCCCGCGGGGGACAGCCGTCTATCGACAAGAGACCCAGTACTTC
-	TRBV7-2	-	TRBJ1-2	CASSLAEGVNGGYTF	TGTGCCAGCAGCTTAGCGGAGGGGGTTAACGGGGGCTACACCTTC
-	TRBV28	few	TRBJ2-7	CASSLSGGSGSYEQYF	TGTGCCAGCAGTTTATCCGGTGGGTCAGGTTCCTACGAGCAGTACTTC
TRBD1	TRBV15	few	TRBJ2-2	CATSPDRANTGELFF	TGTGCCACCAGTCCGGACAGGGCGAACACCGGGGAGCTGTTTTTT